This T cell receptor beta chain stems from a study of regulatory T cells in long-lasting Graves disease. Notes on this clonotype: This may stem from a read error, because a much larger clone lies one nucleotide away.

Construction of TCR beta libraries relied on iRepertoire HTBI primers and on Arm-PCR targeting CDR3 regions. TCRdb itself ran the multiplex PCR reads through MiXCR, one entry per CDR3 protein. The data hold 400,000 to 550,000 distinct CDR3 sequences, with about 16% observed a single time. Time point indicated: newly diagnosed GD, antithyroid drugs for less than 3 months. Construction of the TCR library relied on RNA isolated from PBMCs. Graves' disease diagnosis used American Thyroid Association guidelines. These same records also appear under a second study, on T cells in Graves' hyperthyroidism and ophthalmopathy. From that report: Ophthalmopathy and stable hyperthyroidism were told apart by a 13 V-J model.

The source was peripheral blood mononuclear cells (PBMCs), collected at new diagnosis, from a patient treated with antithyroid drugs. This receptor was obtained from a woman in her 30s with Graves disease.

CDR3 protein: CGARRGRETQYF. The CDR3 DNA reads as TGCGGTGCCAGACGAGGAAGAGAGACCCAGTACTTC. This chain uses TRBV20-1 with TRBJ2-5, with D unresolved. This CDR3 contains 12 residues. CDR1 and CDR2 (germline): DFQATT, SNEGSKA (reference sequence).